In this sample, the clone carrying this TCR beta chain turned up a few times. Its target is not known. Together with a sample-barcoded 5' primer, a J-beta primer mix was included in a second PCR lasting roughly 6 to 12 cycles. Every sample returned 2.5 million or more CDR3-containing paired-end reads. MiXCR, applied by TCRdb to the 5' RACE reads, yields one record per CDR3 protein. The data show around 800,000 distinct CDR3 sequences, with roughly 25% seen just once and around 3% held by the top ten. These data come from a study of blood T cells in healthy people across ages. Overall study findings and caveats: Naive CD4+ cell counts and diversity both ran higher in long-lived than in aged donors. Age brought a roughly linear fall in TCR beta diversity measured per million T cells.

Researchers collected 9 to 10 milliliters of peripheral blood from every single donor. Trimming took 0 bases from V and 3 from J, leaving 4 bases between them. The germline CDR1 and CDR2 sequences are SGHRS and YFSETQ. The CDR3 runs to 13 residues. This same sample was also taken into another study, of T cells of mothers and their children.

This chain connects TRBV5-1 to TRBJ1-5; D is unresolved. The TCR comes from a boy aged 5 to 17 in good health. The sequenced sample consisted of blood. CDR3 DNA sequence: TGCGCCAGCAGCTTGGAGTTCAATCAGCCCCAGCATTTT. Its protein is CASSLEFNQPQHF. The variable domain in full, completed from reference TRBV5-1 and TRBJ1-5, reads KAGVTQTPRYLIKTRGQQVTLSCSPISGHRSVSWYQQTPGQGLQFLFEYFSETQRNKGNFPGRFSGRQFSNSRSEMNVSTLELGDSALYLCASSLEFNQPQHFGDGTRLSIL.